This T cell receptor beta chain was obtained from a study of shared clonotypes between healthy human individuals. The assay was immunoSEQ multiplex PCR, and TCRdb's table has in-frame clones only and misses some. The sample carries about 490,000 clones, 65% to 80% recorded once. Germline V gives CDR1 SGDLS, CDR2 YYNGEE. The CDR3 sequence is 15 residues long. V was shortened by 0 bases and J by 4 bases, with 12 bases between the two germline ends. The receptor was derived from a middle-aged woman in good health. Some clones in this sample may be carry-over from other donors' samples. V is TRBV9 and J is TRBJ2-3, with D perhaps given as TRBD1 or TRBD2 (5 bases each). Sequenced input: PBMCs. The CDR3 is CASSVGGARADTQYF. Written as DNA, the CDR3 is TGTGCCAGCAGCGTAGGAGGGGCGAGGGCAGATACGCAGTATTTT.